Included here is one TCR beta chain sequence, with context. What it recognizes is unknown. Germline V lookup: CDR1 SQVTM, CDR2 ANQGSEA. The length of the CDR3 is 12 residues. V was shortened by 7 bases and J by 6 bases, with 16 bases between the two germline ends. These data are taken from a study of T cell responses to AZD1222 COVID-19 vaccine. Turning to the study itself: Timing groups of about 4 and about 12 weeks for second doses were pooled. Study results and caveats: Spike-specific TCR breadth and depth rose after two AZD1222 doses. White British people made up most donors, females outnumbered males, and clonal diversity was possibly underestimated.

The method was immunoSEQ multiplex PCR; TCRdb's version includes in-frame clones alone and lacks a portion of them. The profile shows 65,000 to 95,000 clones, approximately 81% of them singletons. This TCR came from an adult in good health. The gene calls are TRBV29-1 and TRBJ2-7; TRBD1 is a possible D gene (5 bases). Specimen: peripheral blood, collected on day 0 of AZD1222 vaccination. The CDR3 nucleotides read TGCAGCGCCTTAGCAGGGTCGGTCGAGCAGTACTTC. Its protein product is CSALAGSVEQYF.